These 11 T cell receptor beta chains share one sample of origin, sequenced in a study of metastatic and nonmetastatic thyroid tumors. MiXCR reprocessed the PCR reads for TCRdb. The sample yields some 28,000 clones, 20% to 25% seen once. There were no patients who had received any treatment before thyroid surgery. The sample taken for sequencing was blood. These receptors all come from a female donor with papillary thyroid cancer or a benign thyroid nodule (not recorded which). Some clones in this sample may be carry-over from other donors' samples.

This clone was found many times. The V and J genes are TRBV19 and TRBJ1-5, with 8 bases aligning to TRBD1. After removal of 3 bases from V and 6 bases from J, the junction contained 7 bases not matched to a gene. The CDR3 runs 15 residues. Per the germline V gene, CDR1 is LNHDA and CDR2 is SQIVND (reference sequence). The CDR3 region is CASSITAGGGQPQHF. CDR3 bases: TGTGCCAGTAGTATCACGGCAGGGGGCGGTCAGCCCCAGCATTTT. Full variable domain (rest looked up from reference TRBV19 and TRBJ1-5): DGGITQSPKYLFRKEGQNVTLSCEQNLNHDAMYWYRQDPGQGLRLIYYSQIVNDFQKGDIAEGYSVSREKKESFPLTVTSAQKNPTAFYLCASSITAGGGQPQHFGDGTRLSIL.

This clone was recorded many times. The V call is TRBV5-4, the J call TRBJ2-3; the D gene is possibly TRBD1 (5 bases). CDR1 is SGHNT and CDR2 is YYREEE in the germline V gene (reference sequence). The CDR3 covers 14 residues. Trimming cost V 4 bases and J 1 base, with 10 bases left between them. CDR3 residues: CASSSARGTDTQYF. In nucleotides, the CDR3 is TGTGCCAGCAGCAGCGCCAGGGGCACAGATACGCAGTATTTT.

This clone was found a few times. The chain carries TRBV28 and TRBJ2-7; possibly TRBD1 for D (6 bases). The CDR3 length is 15 residues. Between the trimmed V and J ends, which lost 3 bases and 1 base, there was a span of 13 bases. Germline V CDR1 and CDR2: MDHEN, SYDVKM. CDR3 bases: TGTGCCAGCAGTTTTCCGACAGGCGGATCCTACGAGCAGTACTTC. Its translation: CASSFPTGGSYEQYF.

J is TRBJ1-1 and V is TRBV20-1; 12 nucleotides agree with TRBD1. The CDR3 is 15 residues long. Germline V gives CDR1 DFQATT, CDR2 SNEGSKA (reference sequence). Germline trimming cut 5 bases from V and 4 bases from J; bases unmatched to any gene: 8. CDR3 region: CSAPGTGGAVTEAFF. For the CDR3, the DNA is TGCAGTGCTCCCGGGACAGGGGGCGCGGTCACTGAAGCTTTCTTT.

The chain recombines TRBV5-1 with TRBJ2-7, with unresolved D. CDR1 SGHRS and CDR2 YFSETQ come from the germline V gene. The CDR3 contains 14 residues. Trimming removed 0 bases from V and 6 bases from J, with 13 bases in between. This chain's CDR3 is CASSLAMSSGEQYF. CDR3 sequence (DNA): TGCGCCAGCAGCTTGGCCATGAGTTCCGGCGAGCAGTACTTC. The variable domain in full, with the rest retrieved from reference TRBV5-1 and TRBJ2-7, is KAGVTQTPRYLIKTRGQQVTLSCSPISGHRSVSWYQQTPGQGLQFLFEYFSETQRNKGNFPGRFSGRQFSNSRSEMNVSTLELGDSALYLCASSLAMSSGEQYFGPGTRLTVT.

The rearrangement links TRBV6-1 to TRBJ2-7; 7 nucleotides line up with TRBD2. The V gene end was trimmed by 1 base and the J gene end by 2 bases; junction bases not matched to a gene: 5. This CDR3 contains 15 residues. Germline CDR1 reads MNHNS; CDR2 reads SASEGT. The chain's CDR3 is CASSEEDGGAYEQYF. The CDR3 DNA reads TGTGCCAGCAGTGAAGAAGATGGGGGGGCCTACGAGCAGTACTTC.

V gene TRBV7-9 combines with J gene TRBJ2-7, with D hard to call. The germline V gene encodes CDR1 SEHNR and CDR2 FQNEAQ (reference sequence). This CDR3 is built from 14 residues. V was pared by 1 base and J by 3 bases, with 10 bases between. CDR3 in amino acids: CASSLVAVGYEQYF. CDR3 nucleotide sequence: TGTGCCAGCAGCTTAGTTGCAGTCGGCTACGAGCAGTACTTC.

This clone was counted many times. V is TRBV29-1 and J is TRBJ1-1, with D possibly matching TRBD1 (6 bases). Trimming took off 7 bases at V and 1 base at J, with 10 bases between the two ends. The CDR3 totals 12 residues. Germline V gene sequence: CDR1 SQVTM, CDR2 ANQGSEA. The CDR3 nucleotides read TGCAGCGCAGGGGAAGGGAACACTGAAGCTTTCTTT. Translation: CSAGEGNTEAFF.

This rearrangement joins TRBV5-8 to TRBJ1-2; D is uncertain. CDR3 length equals 12 residues. Trimming took off 0 bases at V and 4 bases at J, with 4 bases between the two ends. CDR1 is SGHTS and CDR2 is YDEGEE in the germline V gene. For the CDR3, the DNA is TGTGCCAGCAGCTTGGAGGGCTATGGCTACACCTTC. It translates to CASSLEGYGYTF.

Note on this clone: The junction departs from the called germline gene at one end, perhaps through a read error. The chain employs TRBV2 and TRBJ1-5, with D perhaps matching TRBD1 (5 bases). Germline V gene lookup returns CDR1 SNHLY and CDR2 FYNNEI. The CDR3 contains 13 residues. The CDR3 bases are TGTGCCACTCACGGGGACGCAGATCAGCACCAGCATTTT. It encodes CATHGDADQHQHF.

This clone is medium-sized (0.01 to 0.1%) in the sample. The genes are TRBV6-1 and TRBJ2-1; 9 positions agree with TRBD2. The CDR3 extends over 15 amino acids. V trimming: 2 bases; J trimming: 8 bases; junction bases outside the gene matches: 7. Looked up from germline, CDR1 is MNHNS and CDR2 is SASEGT. This chain's CDR3 is CASSERTSAGDEQFF. The DNA of the CDR3 is TGTGCCAGCAGTGAAAGGACTAGCGCTGGGGATGAGCAGTTCTTC.